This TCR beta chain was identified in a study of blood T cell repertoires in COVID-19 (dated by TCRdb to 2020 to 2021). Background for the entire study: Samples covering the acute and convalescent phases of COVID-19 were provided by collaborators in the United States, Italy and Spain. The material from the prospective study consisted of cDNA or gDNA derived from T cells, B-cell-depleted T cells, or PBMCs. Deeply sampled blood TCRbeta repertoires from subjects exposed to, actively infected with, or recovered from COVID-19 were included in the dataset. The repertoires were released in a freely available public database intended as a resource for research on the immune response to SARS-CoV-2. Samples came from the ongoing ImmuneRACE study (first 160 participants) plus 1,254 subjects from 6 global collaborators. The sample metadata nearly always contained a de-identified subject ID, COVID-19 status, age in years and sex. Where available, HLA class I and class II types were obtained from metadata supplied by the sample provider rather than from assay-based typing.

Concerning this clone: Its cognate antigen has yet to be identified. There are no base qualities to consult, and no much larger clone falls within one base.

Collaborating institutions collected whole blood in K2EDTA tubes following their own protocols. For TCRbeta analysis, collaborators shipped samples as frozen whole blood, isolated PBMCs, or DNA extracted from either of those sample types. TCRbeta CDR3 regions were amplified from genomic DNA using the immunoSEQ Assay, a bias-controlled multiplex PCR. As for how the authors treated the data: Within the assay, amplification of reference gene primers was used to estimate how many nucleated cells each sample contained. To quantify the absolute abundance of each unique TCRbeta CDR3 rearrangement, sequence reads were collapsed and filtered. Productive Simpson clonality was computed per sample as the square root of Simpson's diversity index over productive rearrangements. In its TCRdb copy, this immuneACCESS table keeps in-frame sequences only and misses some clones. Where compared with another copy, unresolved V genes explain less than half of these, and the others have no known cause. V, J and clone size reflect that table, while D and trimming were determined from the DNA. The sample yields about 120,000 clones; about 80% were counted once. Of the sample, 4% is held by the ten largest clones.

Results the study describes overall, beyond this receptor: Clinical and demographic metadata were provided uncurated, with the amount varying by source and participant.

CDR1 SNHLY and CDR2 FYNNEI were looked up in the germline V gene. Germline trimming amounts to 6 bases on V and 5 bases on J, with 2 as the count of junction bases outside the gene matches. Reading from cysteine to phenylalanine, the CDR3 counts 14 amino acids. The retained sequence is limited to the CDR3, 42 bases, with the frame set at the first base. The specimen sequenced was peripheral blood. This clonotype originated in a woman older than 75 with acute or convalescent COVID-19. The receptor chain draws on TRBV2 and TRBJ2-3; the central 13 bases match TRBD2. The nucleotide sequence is TGTGCCAGCAGAGGACTAGCGGGAGTAGATACGCAGTATTTT. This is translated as CASRGLAGVDTQYF.